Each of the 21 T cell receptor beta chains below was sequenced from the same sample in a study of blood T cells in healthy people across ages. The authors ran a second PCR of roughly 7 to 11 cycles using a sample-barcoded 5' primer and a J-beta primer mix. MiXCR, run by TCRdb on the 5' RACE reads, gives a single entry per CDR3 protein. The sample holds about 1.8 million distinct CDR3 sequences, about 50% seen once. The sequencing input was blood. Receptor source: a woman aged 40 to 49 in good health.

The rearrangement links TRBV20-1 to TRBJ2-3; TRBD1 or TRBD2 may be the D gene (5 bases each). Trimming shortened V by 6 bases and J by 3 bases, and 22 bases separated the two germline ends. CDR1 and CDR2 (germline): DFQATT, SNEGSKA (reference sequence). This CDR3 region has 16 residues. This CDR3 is CSAPPLGQRGTDTQYF. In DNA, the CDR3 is TGCAGTGCCCCCCCTCTGGGGCAAAGAGGGACAGATACGCAGTATTTT.

CDR3 bases: TGCAGTGCCCCAACTAGCGGGAGGGAGGCAGATACGCAGTATTTT. Its translation: CSAPTSGREADTQYF. The chain recombines TRBV20-1 with TRBJ2-3; TRBD2 aligns across 13 bases. This CDR3 has 15 amino acids. V was pared by 6 bases and J by 4 bases, with 7 bases of the junction left unmatched. Germline CDR1 DFQATT, CDR2 SNEGSKA (reference sequence).

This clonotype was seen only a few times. The CDR3 loop reads CSARDGLADYNEQFF. The CDR3 bases are TGCAGTGCTAGAGATGGACTAGCGGACTACAATGAGCAGTTCTTC. The V call is TRBV20-1, the J call TRBJ2-1; 10 positions agree with TRBD2. CDR3 length: 15 amino acids. CDR1 and CDR2 (germline): DFQATT, SNEGSKA (reference sequence). V trimming: 0 bases; J trimming: 3 bases; junction bases outside the gene matches: 2.

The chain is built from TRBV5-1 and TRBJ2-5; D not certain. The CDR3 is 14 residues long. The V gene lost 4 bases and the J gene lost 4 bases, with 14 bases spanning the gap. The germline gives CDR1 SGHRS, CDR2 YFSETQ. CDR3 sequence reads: CASSRTFIGETQYF. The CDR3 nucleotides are TGCGCCAGCAGCAGGACCTTTATCGGAGAGACCCAGTACTTC.

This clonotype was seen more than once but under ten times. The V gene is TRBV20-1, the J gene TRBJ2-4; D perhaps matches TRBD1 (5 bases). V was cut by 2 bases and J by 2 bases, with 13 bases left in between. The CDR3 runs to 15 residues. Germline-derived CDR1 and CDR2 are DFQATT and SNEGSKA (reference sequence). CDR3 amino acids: CSARTDRGTKNIQYF. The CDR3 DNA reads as TGCAGTGCTAGAACCGACAGAGGAACCAAAAACATTCAGTACTTC.

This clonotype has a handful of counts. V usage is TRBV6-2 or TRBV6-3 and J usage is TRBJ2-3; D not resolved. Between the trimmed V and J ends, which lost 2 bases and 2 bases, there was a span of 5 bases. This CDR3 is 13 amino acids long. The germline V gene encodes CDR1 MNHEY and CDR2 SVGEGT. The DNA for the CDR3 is TGTGCCAGCAGTTACAAGCCCACAGATACGCAGTATTTT. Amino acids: CASSYKPTDTQYF.

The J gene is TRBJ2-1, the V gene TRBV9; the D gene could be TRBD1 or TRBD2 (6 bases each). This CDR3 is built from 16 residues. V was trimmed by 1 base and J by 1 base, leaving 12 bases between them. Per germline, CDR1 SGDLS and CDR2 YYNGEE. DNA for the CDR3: TGTGCCAGCAGCGTATGGGGGGCCCAGTCCTACAATGAGCAGTTCTTC. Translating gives CASSVWGAQSYNEQFF.

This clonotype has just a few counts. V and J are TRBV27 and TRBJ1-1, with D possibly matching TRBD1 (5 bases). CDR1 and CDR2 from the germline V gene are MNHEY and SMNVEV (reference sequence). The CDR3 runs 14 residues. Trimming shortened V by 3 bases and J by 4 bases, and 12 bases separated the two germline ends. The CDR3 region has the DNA TGTGCCAGCAGTTTTTCAGGGCGGGGCACTGAAGCTTTCTTT. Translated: CASSFSGRGTEAFF.

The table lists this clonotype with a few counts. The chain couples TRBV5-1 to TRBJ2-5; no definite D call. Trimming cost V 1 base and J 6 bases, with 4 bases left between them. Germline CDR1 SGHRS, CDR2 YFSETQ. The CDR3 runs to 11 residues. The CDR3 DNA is TGCGCCAGCAGCTTGAAGAAGACCCAGTACTTC. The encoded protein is CASSLKKTQYF.

DNA of the CDR3: TGTGCCAGCAGCTTAGCTGTGGACACAGGAAAGCAGTTCTTC. Protein: CASSLAVDTGKQFF. This chain links TRBV7-9 with TRBJ2-1; possibly TRBD1 for D (5 bases). V lost 0 bases to trimming and J lost 11 bases, with 14 bases between them. The CDR3 extends over 14 amino acids. In germline, CDR1 is SEHNR, CDR2 FQNEAQ (reference sequence).

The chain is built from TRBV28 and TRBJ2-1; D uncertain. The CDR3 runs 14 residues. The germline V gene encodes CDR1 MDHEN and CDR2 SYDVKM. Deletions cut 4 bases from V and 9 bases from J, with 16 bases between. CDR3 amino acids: CASSSVGIELEQFF. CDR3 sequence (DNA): TGTGCCAGCAGTTCGGTGGGGATTGAGCTTGAGCAGTTCTTC.

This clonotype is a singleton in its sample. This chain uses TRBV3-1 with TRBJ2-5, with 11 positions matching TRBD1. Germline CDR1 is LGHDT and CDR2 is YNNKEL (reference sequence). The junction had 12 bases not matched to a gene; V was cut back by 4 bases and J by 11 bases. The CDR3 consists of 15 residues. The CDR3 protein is CASSPPGTGGFEQYF. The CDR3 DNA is TGTGCCAGCAGCCCCCCCGGGACAGGGGGTTTTGAGCAGTACTTC.

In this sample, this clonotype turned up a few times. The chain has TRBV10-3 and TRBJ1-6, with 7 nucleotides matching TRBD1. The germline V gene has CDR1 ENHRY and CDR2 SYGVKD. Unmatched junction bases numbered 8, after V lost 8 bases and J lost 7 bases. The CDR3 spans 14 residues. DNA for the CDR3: TGTGCCATCGCTGGGACAGTCACCAATTCACCCCTCCACTTT. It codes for CAIAGTVTNSPLHF.

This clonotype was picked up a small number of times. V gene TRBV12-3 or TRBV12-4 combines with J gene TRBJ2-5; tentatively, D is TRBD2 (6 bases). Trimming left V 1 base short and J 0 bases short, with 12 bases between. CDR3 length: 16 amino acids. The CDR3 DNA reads TGTGCCAGCAGTTTAGGGAGGGTGCGGGACCAAGAGACCCAGTACTTC. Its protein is CASSLGRVRDQETQYF.

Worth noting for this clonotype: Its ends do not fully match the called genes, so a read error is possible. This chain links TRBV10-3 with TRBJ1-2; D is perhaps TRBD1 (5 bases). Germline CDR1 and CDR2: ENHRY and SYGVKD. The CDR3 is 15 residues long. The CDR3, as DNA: TGTGCCGTCAGTGAGTGGCAGGGTGAGGGCTATGGCTACACCTTC. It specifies CAVSEWQGEGYGYTF.

The CDR3 DNA reads as TGCAGTGCTCCCCACAGGGACAGGGGGAATGAGCAGTTCTTC. Protein product: CSAPHRDRGNEQFF. The chain recombines TRBV20-1 with TRBJ2-1, with 11 bases that match TRBD1. This CDR3 region has 14 residues. With V trimmed by 5 bases and J by 7 bases, 7 bases remained unmatched. The germline V gene encodes CDR1 DFQATT and CDR2 SNEGSKA (reference sequence).

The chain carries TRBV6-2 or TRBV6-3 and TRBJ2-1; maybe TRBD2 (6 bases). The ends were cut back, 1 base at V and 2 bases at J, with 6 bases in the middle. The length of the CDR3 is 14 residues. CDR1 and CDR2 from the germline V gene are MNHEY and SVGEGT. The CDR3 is CASSYLAAYNEQFF. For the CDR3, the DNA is TGTGCCAGCAGTTACTTAGCGGCCTACAATGAGCAGTTCTTC.

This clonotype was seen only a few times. CDR3 coding DNA: TGCAGTGCCCCTTGGGAGGGGACCTACGAGCAGTACTTC. Translation: CSAPWEGTYEQYF. The rearrangement links TRBV20-1 to TRBJ2-7; 7 bases are shared with TRBD2. V lost 6 bases to trimming and J lost 2 bases; unmatched junction nucleotides: 7. The CDR3 loop spans 13 amino acids. Looked up from germline, CDR1 is DFQATT and CDR2 is SNEGSKA (reference sequence).

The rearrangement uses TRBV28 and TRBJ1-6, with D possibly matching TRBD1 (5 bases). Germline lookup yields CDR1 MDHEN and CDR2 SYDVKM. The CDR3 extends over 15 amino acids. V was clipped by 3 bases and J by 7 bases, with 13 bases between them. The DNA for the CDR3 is TGTGCCAGCAGTTTTCCCGGGGCGGGGAATTCACCCCTCCACTTT. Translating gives CASSFPGAGNSPLHF.

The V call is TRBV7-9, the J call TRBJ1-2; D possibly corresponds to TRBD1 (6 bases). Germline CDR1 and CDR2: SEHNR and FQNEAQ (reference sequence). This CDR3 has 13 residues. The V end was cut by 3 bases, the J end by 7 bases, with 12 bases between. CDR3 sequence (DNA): TGTGCCAGCAGCTTCACAGGGTTGGCTGGCTACACCTTC. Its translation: CASSFTGLAGYTF.

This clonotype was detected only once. CDR3 protein: CASSYALQTRGNEETQYF. In nucleotides, the CDR3 is TGTGCCAGCAGTTACGCGCTCCAGACTAGGGGGAATGAGGAGACCCAGTACTTC. This chain connects TRBV6-2 or TRBV6-3 to TRBJ2-7; either TRBD1 or TRBD2 may fit D (6 bases each). Gene TRBJ2-5 matches the end of the DNA better, so the J call may be wrong. The germline V gene encodes CDR1 MNHEY and CDR2 SVGEGT. This CDR3 region has 18 residues.